This note documents a single T cell receptor beta chain sequence. Its antigen specificity is not known. No qualities accompany the bases; no much larger clone lies one base away. The identical CDR3 is also encoded by other nucleotide sequences in the sample. The donors were included in the validation cohort of over a hundred subjects, a group kept apart from the roughly 670-subject first cohort. Library generation was performed with the immunoSEQ multiplex PCR assay. Processing in the source paper ran as follows. A statistical classification framework was built for diagnosing cytomegalovirus status from the catalog of TCR beta chain sequences. TCRdb took over this immuneACCESS table, retaining in-frame rearrangements with V and J assigned. Such tables are incomplete; in checked studies, under half of the missing clones stem from an unresolved V gene, and the remainder is unexplained. V, J and clone size were drawn from that table, and D and trimming were deduced from the DNA. The sample includes 330,000 or so clones, with roughly 90% observed a single time. The ten largest clonotypes hold 0.7% to 0.85% of the sample.

Via the germline V gene, CDR1 is SQVTM and CDR2 ANQGSEA. V loses 4 bases at its end and J loses 5 bases; junction bases beyond the gene matches: 0. Including the terminal cysteine and phenylalanine, the CDR3 comprises 13 residues. The CDR3 DNA has 39 bases and is translated from base 1. The source of the sample is a study of cytomegalovirus exposure and HLA in healthy donors (dated by TCRdb to 2015 to 2018). As for the study more broadly: According to a later analysis, one platform produced both the approximately 110 validation repertoires and the 666 repertoires of the first cohort. A separate validation cohort of roughly 130 different subjects was used in addition to the roughly 700-subject first cohort. The study combined high-throughput TCR immunosequencing, statistical association of individual TCRs with disease status, and machine learning to predict cytomegalovirus infection status. The study aimed to test whether signatures of past pathogen exposure could be identified by cataloging public T cell receptors. Study-wide conclusions, independent of this receptor: While some public TCRs were present in many individuals, most TCR sequences turned up only very rarely across donors. The study listed 150 to 200 TCR beta chains as associated with cytomegalovirus. In both the original and validation cohorts, the classifier was reported to diagnose cytomegalovirus status with high specificity and sensitivity. It was suggested by the authors that the approach could potentially be generalized to other disease states and immunological phenotypes. Of the cluster scores, 85% to 95% were above 0 in a later analysis, which found that TCRs clustered in the first cohort also tended to co-occur in the 90 to 150 validation repertoires. A later analysis lacked HLA typing for the validation cohort, so it scored co-occurrence in that cohort across all 120 or so repertoires. A few of the identified cytomegalovirus-associated TCR beta chains were confirmed in vitro to be specific for cytomegalovirus antigens.

The receptor's source is a woman aged 18 to 35 in good health and CMV-seronegative. The sequenced sample was PBMCs. This receptor chain uses TRBV29-1 and TRBJ1-4, with TRBD1 matching 11 junction bases. The bases are TGCAGCGTTGGGACAGGGGGCAATGAAAAACTGTTTTTT. Protein translation: CSVGTGGNEKLFF.